Detailed here is one T cell receptor (beta chain). The antigen is undetermined. Here immunoSEQ multiplex PCR was the method, and the copy in TCRdb shows in-frame clones only, minus some. The sample includes roughly 100,000 clones, less than 90% of them seen just once. This record comes from a study of T cell responses to AZD1222 COVID-19 vaccine. Study-wide findings and caveats: Vaccine-related CD4 TCRs covered spike, predominating at 160-218 and 743-854.

Material: peripheral blood, obtained on day 0 of AZD1222 vaccination. The TCR was taken from an adult in good health.

CDR3 loop: CASSSAGGLNQPQHF. The CDR3 DNA follows: TGCGCCAGCAGCTCGGCAGGGGGCCTAAATCAGCCCCAGCATTTT. The chain joins TRBV5-1 to TRBJ1-5; 8 bases match TRBD1. V trimming: 3 bases; J trimming: 4 bases; junction bases outside the gene matches: 6. CDR3 length: 15 amino acids. Germline V gene data show CDR1 as SGHRS and CDR2 as YFSETQ. The entire variable domain, with the rest obtained from reference TRBV5-1 and TRBJ1-5, is as follows: KAGVTQTPRYLIKTRGQQVTLSCSPISGHRSVSWYQQTPGQGLQFLFEYFSETQRNKGNFPGRFSGRQFSNSRSEMNVSTLELGDSALYLCASSSAGGLNQPQHFGDGTRLSIL.